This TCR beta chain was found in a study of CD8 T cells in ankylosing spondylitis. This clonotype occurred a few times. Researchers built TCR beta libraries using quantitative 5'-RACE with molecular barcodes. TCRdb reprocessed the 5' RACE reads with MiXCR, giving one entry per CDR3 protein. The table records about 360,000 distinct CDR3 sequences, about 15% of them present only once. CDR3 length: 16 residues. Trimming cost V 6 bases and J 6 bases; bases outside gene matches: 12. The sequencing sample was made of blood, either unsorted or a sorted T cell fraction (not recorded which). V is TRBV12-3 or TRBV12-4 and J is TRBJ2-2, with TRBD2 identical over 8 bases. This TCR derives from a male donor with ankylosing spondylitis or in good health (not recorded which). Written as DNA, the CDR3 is TGTGCCAGCAGCCGTAACTACGGGGGGGGGTCCGGGGAGCTGTTTTTT. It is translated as CASSRNYGGGSGELFF.